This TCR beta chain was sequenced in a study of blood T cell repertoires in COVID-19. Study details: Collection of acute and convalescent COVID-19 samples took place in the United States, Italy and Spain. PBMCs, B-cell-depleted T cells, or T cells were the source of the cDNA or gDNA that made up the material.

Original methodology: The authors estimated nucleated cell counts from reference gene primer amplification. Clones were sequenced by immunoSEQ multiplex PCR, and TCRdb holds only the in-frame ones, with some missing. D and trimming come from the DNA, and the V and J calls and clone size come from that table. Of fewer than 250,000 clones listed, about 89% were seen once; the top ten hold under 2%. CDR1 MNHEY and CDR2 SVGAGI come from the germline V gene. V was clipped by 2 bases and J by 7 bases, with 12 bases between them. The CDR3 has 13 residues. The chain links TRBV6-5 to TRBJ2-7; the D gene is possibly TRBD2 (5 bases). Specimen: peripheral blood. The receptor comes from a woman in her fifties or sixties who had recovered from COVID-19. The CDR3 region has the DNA TGTGCCAGCAGTTACCCGGGTAGGAGGGAGCAGTACTTC. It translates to CASSYPGRREQYF.